This T cell receptor (beta chain) was observed in a study of blood T cell repertoires in COVID-19. In the source study's methods: Reference gene primers were amplified, and this amplification served to estimate nucleated cell counts. This table comes from immunoSEQ multiplex PCR, and its TCRdb copy is limited to in-frame clones, with some not included. V and J calls and clone size come straight from that table; D and trimming were deduced from the DNA. The data show 250,000 to 400,000 clones, approximately 89% seen once. V shed 5 bases, J shed 2 bases, and the junction held 15 bases outside the gene matches. Looked up from germline, CDR1 is MDHEN and CDR2 is SYDVKM. The CDR3 runs 18 residues. Seattle researchers signed up patients amid active infection and tracked them longitudinally.

The TCR originated in a woman under 40 with COVID-19, enrolled during active disease. V is TRBV28 and J is TRBJ1-1; the match to TRBD1 covers 9 bases. The sample was peripheral blood. This CDR3 is CASSLPTWDRATNTEAFF. DNA for the CDR3: TGTGCCAGCAGTCTACCTACCTGGGACAGGGCTACTAACACTGAAGCTTTCTTT.